The clone carrying this TCR beta chain showed up just once. This entry comes from a study of blood T cell repertoires in COVID-19. On the study more broadly: Samples of COVID-19 (acute and convalescent) were obtained from the United States, Italy and Spain.

The data were produced by immunoSEQ multiplex PCR, yet TCRdb's version contains in-frame clones alone and is incomplete. The sample yields fewer than 300,000 clones, about nine tenths seen once. Germline assignment: CDR1 LNHDA and CDR2 SQIVND (reference sequence). Trimming took 5 bases from V and 2 from J; bases not matched to a gene: 5. CDR3 length: 14 residues. The V and J genes are TRBV19 and TRBJ2-7, with TRBD1 matching over 8 bases. The sequencing input was peripheral blood. This sequence was found in a woman in her thirties with COVID-19, enrolled during active disease. The CDR3 region is CASSSRDRTYEQYF. The DNA for the CDR3 is TGTGCCAGTAGTTCCCGGGACAGGACCTACGAGCAGTACTTC.